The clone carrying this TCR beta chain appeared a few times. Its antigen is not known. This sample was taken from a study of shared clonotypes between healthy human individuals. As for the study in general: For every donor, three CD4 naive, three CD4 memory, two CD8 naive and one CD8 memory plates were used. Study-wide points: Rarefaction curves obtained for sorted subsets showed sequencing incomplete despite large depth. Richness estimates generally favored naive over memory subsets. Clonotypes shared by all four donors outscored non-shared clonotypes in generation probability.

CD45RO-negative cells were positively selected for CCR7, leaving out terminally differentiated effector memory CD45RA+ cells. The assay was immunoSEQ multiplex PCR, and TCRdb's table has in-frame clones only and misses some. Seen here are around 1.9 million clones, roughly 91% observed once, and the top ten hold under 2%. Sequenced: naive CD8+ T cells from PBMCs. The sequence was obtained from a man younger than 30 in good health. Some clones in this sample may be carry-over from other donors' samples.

Written as DNA, the CDR3 is TGCGCCAGCAGCCCACTACAGGGGGTGACTGAAGCTTTCTTT. Its protein product is CASSPLQGVTEAFF. V is TRBV4-1 and J is TRBJ1-1; 8 nucleotides line up with TRBD1. CDR1 is MGHRA, CDR2 YSYEKL, per germline. Trimming at V came to 4 bases and at J to 5 bases, leaving 6 bases not matched to a gene. The CDR3 has 14 amino acids.